The source of this TCR beta chain is a study (dated by TCRdb to between 2015 and 2016). For the study in its entirety: The study tested whether tumor-infiltrating Tregs in breast cancer are recruited from blood Tregs or converted in situ from other CD4+ T cell subsets. Here is what the overall study found, with its caveats: In terms of TCR gene usage, tumor memory CD4+ T cells clustered together with blood and lymph node memory CD4+ cells, as well as with lymph node naive CD4+ cells. The greatest overlap of tumor-infiltrating Treg TCR alpha and beta sequences was with tumor naive CD4+ T cells, followed next by blood naive CD4+ T cells. The larger-cohort validation was restricted to a single TCR beta V-J rearrangement rather than whole repertoires.

Receptor libraries were prepared by multiplex PCR. Sequenced on an Ion Torrent PGM. As for the original processing: For each of nine subset-tissue groups, sequencing data from the five patients were pooled, and the groups were compared by unsupervised clustering of TCR gene usage. The Morisita-Horn index was used to calculate repertoire similarity, with shared sequences weighted by how much each contributed to each repertoire. The raw public reads went through TCRdb reprocessing: fastp at Q25, MiXCR clone calling, in-frame beta chains kept. When rows share a CDR3 protein, they turn into one entry using the most common DNA and genes. TCRdb, not the authors, supplied the V and J calls. The sample profile shows more than 750 distinct CDR3 sequences; approximately 5.2% of them were found once. Around 32% of the sample is taken by the ten largest. Naive CD4+ T cells were purified with the Miltenyi Naive CD4+ T Cell Isolation kit, with Tregs depleted using CD25 microbeads. Tumor tissue and lymph nodes obtained by ipsilateral axillary dissection were perfused with PBS, cut into small pieces and digested using collagenase I and hyaluronidase. A purity exceeding 90% was confirmed by FACS for the sorted cell populations.

By share, this clonotype ranks as medium-sized (0.01 to 0.1%). It has no known antigen specificity. Base qualities were left out, and no much larger clone turns up one base away. Sequences were obtained from tumor-infiltrating naive CD4+ T cells sorted from the breast tumor. The cell subset or site label here, explained by the study, means: naive CD4+ T cells, CD4+CD45RA+CD25-. This sequence was found in a female donor with breast cancer.

The CDR3: CASSPGWGDYGYTF. The DNA reads as follows: TGTGCCAGCAGTCCGGGGTGGGGAGACTATGGCTACACCTTC. The rearrangement combines TRBV12-3 or TRBV12-4 with TRBJ1-2; the D segment cannot be called with confidence. The V end loses 5 bases and the J end loses 3 bases, and a stretch of 13 bases separates them. There are 14 amino acids in the CDR3, from cysteine to phenylalanine inclusive. Here the CDR3 DNA is all that survives: 42 bases in frame from base 1.